The next 26 T cell receptor beta chains were all read from a single sample in a study of vaccination effects on CD4 cells after COVID-19. Viral peptide pools were used in the ViraFEST assay to expand antigen-specific CD4+ T cells, and sequencing came afterward. Following 10 days of culture, CD4+ T cells were isolated. The individual was infected with SARS-CoV-2 between March and December 2020, as confirmed by PCR. These TCRs' antigens remain unknown. Repertoires were generated with immunoSEQ multiplex PCR, while TCRdb's copy carries only in-frame clones and drops some. The sample records around 75,000 clones, 65% to 85% being singletons. Specimen: CD4+ T cells from PBMCs cultured with HIV peptides, collected before COVID-19 vaccination. Subset: HIV-1 Nef peptide pool negative control/reference culture. The receptors derive from a human donor who had a prior SARS-CoV-2 infection.

V gene TRBV9 combines with J gene TRBJ2-1; D might be TRBD1 or TRBD2, each matching 7 bases. Per germline, CDR1 SGDLS and CDR2 YYNGEE. Deletions cut 6 bases from V and 2 bases from J, with 15 bases between. The CDR3 sequence is 15 residues long. In DNA, the CDR3 is TGTGCCAGCACCCCAGGGGGGGGAACCTACAATGAGCAGTTCTTC. Its translation: CASTPGGGTYNEQFF.

V gene TRBV18 combines with J gene TRBJ2-1; D is perhaps TRBD1 (7 bases). Per germline, CDR1 KGHSH and CDR2 LQKENI. The CDR3 has 15 residues. Trimming removed 4 bases from V and 4 bases from J, with 14 bases in between. This CDR3 is CASSQQGGRYNEQFF. The CDR3, as DNA: TGTGCCAGCTCACAGCAGGGGGGAAGGTACAATGAGCAGTTCTTC.

This clone was counted between two and nine times. The chain carries TRBV4-1 and TRBJ2-2, with 13 positions matching TRBD2. Germline CDR1 MGHRA, CDR2 YSYEKL. J gave up 3 bases and V 0 bases, and 7 bases lay outside the gene matches. The CDR3 contains 19 residues. CDR3 sequence reads: CASSQERLAGGKHTGELFF. In DNA form, the CDR3 reads TGCGCCAGCAGCCAAGAACGACTAGCGGGGGGTAAACACACCGGGGAGCTGTTTTTT.

J is TRBJ1-2 and V is TRBV2, with 11 bases matching TRBD1. CDR1 is SNHLY and CDR2 is FYNNEI in the germline V gene. The length of the CDR3 is 15 residues. The V gene end was trimmed by 3 bases and the J gene end by 6 bases; junction bases not matched to a gene: 6. The CDR3 DNA is TGTGCCAGCAGTGACTTTCCGGACAGGGGGCATGGCTACACCTTC. It codes for CASSDFPDRGHGYTF.

The chain uses TRBV11-2 and TRBJ2-7, with 8 bases lining up with TRBD1. This CDR3 is 15 amino acids long. CDR1 and CDR2 from the germline V gene are SGHAT and FQNNGV. The ends lost 2 bases at V and 2 bases at J; junction bases unmatched: 5. CDR3 sequence: CASSLRPTGAYEQYF. DNA for the CDR3: TGTGCCAGCAGCTTAAGGCCGACAGGGGCCTACGAGCAGTACTTC.

The CDR3 here is CATGQYTEAFF. As DNA, the CDR3 is TGTGCCACCGGCCAATACACTGAAGCTTTCTTT. This chain links TRBV6-5 with TRBJ1-1; D call uncertain. Germline assignment: CDR1 MNHEY and CDR2 SVGAGI. The V and J ends lost 10 bases and 3 bases respectively, with 9 bases between them. The CDR3 has 11 residues.

V is TRBV7-6 and J is TRBJ2-1, with D possibly TRBD2 on 5 matching bases. With 3 bases removed from V and 0 bases from J, the gap between germline ends came to 15 bases. Germline V lookup: CDR1 SGHVS, CDR2 FNYEAQ. The CDR3 totals 17 residues. The CDR3 region is CASSLEPAGSSYNEQFF. As DNA, the CDR3 is TGTGCCAGCAGCTTGGAACCCGCGGGTAGCTCCTACAATGAGCAGTTCTTC. Full variable domain (outside the CDR3, taken from reference TRBV7-6 and TRBJ2-1): GAGVSQSPRYKVTKRGQDVALRCDPISGHVSLYWYRQALGQGPEFLTYFNYEAQQDKSGLPNDRFSAERPEGSISTLTIQRTEQRDSAMYRCASSLEPAGSSYNEQFFGPGTRLTVL.

This clone turned up a few times. The junction and the germline gene differ at one end; a read error may be behind it. The V call is TRBV2, the J call TRBJ2-7; D gene uncertain. The CDR3 runs 12 residues. Germline loops: CDR1 SNHLY, CDR2 FYNNEI. CDR3 loop: CASSEGGLSRSF. CDR3 bases: TGTGCCAGCAGTGAAGGCGGTTTGAGCCGCAGCTTC. Filled out from reference TRBV2 and TRBJ2-7, the complete variable domain reads EPEVTQTPSHQVTQMGQEVILRCVPISNHLYFYWYRQILGQKVEFLVSFYNNEISEKSEIFDDQFSVERPDGSNFTLKIRSTKLEDSAMYFCASSEGGLSRSFGPGTRLTVT.

This clone has a single count. The chain joins TRBV5-1 to TRBJ2-2; D could derive from TRBD1 or TRBD2 (5 bases each). V was shortened by 0 bases and J by 6 bases, with 9 bases between the two germline ends. There are 14 residues in the CDR3. CDR1 and CDR2 from the germline V gene are SGHRS and YFSETQ. CDR3 sequence reads: CASSLGLGAGELFF. The DNA of the CDR3 is TGCGCCAGCAGCTTGGGTTTGGGGGCCGGGGAGCTGTTTTTT.

V is TRBV4-3 and J is TRBJ2-3; D unclear. The CDR3 runs to 15 residues. Germline values: CDR1 LGHNA, CDR2 YSLEER. V was clipped by 0 bases and J by 1 base, with 8 bases between them. DNA for the CDR3: TGCGCCAGCAGCCAAGAGTTCCTGGGCACAGATACGCAGTATTTT. This gives the protein CASSQEFLGTDTQYF.

The J gene is TRBJ2-1, the V gene TRBV20-1; unclear D gene. V shed 3 bases and J shed 3 bases, with 15 bases lying between them. Germline assignment: CDR1 DFQATT and CDR2 SNEGSKA (reference sequence). CDR3 length: 15 amino acids. CDR3 residues: CSASMARTIYNEQFF. The CDR3 nucleotides are TGCAGTGCTAGTATGGCCAGGACCATCTACAATGAGCAGTTCTTC.

The V call is TRBV2, the J call TRBJ2-4; 8 nucleotides line up with TRBD2. V shed 6 bases, J shed 14 bases, and the junction held 18 bases outside the gene matches. CDR1 is SNHLY and CDR2 is FYNNEI in the germline V gene. The length of the CDR3 is 15 residues. CDR3 loop: CASSGLLGTSLPKYF. The CDR3 bases are TGTGCCAGCAGCGGATTACTTGGGACTAGTCTCCCCAAGTACTTC.

Details on this clone: Other DNA sequences from this sample encode an identical CDR3 as well. The rearrangement joins TRBV5-1 to TRBJ1-2; D is uncertain. Trimming took 0 bases from V and 7 from J, leaving 7 bases between them. This CDR3 region has 12 residues. From germline, CDR1 is SGHRS and CDR2 YFSETQ. CDR3 protein: CASSLDASGYTF. DNA of the CDR3: TGCGCCAGCAGCTTGGACGCAAGTGGCTACACCTTC.

This rearrangement joins TRBV7-2 to TRBJ1-1; D is uncertain. Germline CDR1 reads SGHTA; CDR2 reads FQGNSA. The CDR3 is made up of 14 amino acids. V was shortened by 3 bases and J by 4 bases, with 12 bases between the two germline ends. This CDR3 is CASSFRTWGTEAFF. The CDR3 DNA reads as TGTGCCAGCAGCTTCAGGACGTGGGGCACTGAAGCTTTCTTT.

As DNA, the CDR3 is TGTGCCAGCAGCTTACCTAGGGGGACAGATACGCAGTATTTT. Its protein is CASSLPRGTDTQYF. The rearrangement uses TRBV5-4 and TRBJ2-3; D perhaps matches TRBD1 (6 bases). In germline, CDR1 is SGHNT, CDR2 YYREEE (reference sequence). The V end was cut by 2 bases, the J end by 3 bases, with 10 bases between. The CDR3 contains 14 residues.

The chain is built from TRBV9 and TRBJ1-5; D gene ambiguous. Looked up from germline, CDR1 is SGDLS and CDR2 is YYNGEE. This CDR3 has 15 residues. Trimming removed 0 bases at V and 0 bases at J, with 7 bases between. In DNA, the CDR3 is TGTGCCAGCAGCGTAGGGCCGAATAGCAATCAGCCCCAGCATTTT. The encoded protein is CASSVGPNSNQPQHF. Drawing the rest from reference TRBV9 and TRBJ1-5, the complete variable domain is DSGVTQTPKHLITATGQRVTLRCSPRSGDLSVYWYQQSLDQGLQFLIQYYNGEERAKGNILERFSAQQFPDLHSELNLSSLELGDSALYFCASSVGPNSNQPQHFGDGTRLSIL.

The chain carries TRBV2 and TRBJ2-3; 8 bases match TRBD1. Germline V CDR1 and CDR2: SNHLY, FYNNEI. Trimming at V came to 7 bases and at J to 5 bases, leaving 8 bases not matched to a gene. The CDR3 totals 14 residues. CDR3 DNA sequence: TGTGCCAGCAACGACAGGGGAGGAATAGATACGCAGTATTTT. It codes for CASNDRGGIDTQYF. The full variable domain, in which reference TRBV2 and TRBJ2-3 provide the parts outside the CDR3, is EPEVTQTPSHQVTQMGQEVILRCVPISNHLYFYWYRQILGQKVEFLVSFYNNEISEKSEIFDDQFSVERPDGSNFTLKIRSTKLEDSAMYFCASNDRGGIDTQYFGPGTRLTVL.

The chain carries TRBV5-4 and TRBJ1-6; the D gene is possibly TRBD1 (5 bases). The V end lost 4 bases, the J end lost 6 bases, and 17 bases lay between the germline ends. CDR1 and CDR2 from the germline V gene are SGHNT and YYREEE (reference sequence). The CDR3 loop spans 16 amino acids. The CDR3 region has the DNA TGTGCCAGCAGCCCTGGGATAGAAAGGGGTAATTCACCCCTCCACTTT. Translated, it gives CASSPGIERGNSPLHF.

The chain recombines TRBV29-1 with TRBJ2-5, with 9 bases matching TRBD1. The germline V gene has CDR1 SQVTM and CDR2 ANQGSEA. CDR3 length equals 13 residues. With V trimmed by 7 bases and J by 5 bases, 8 bases remained unmatched. The CDR3 protein is CSGSTGGWETQYF. DNA for the CDR3: TGCAGCGGATCAACAGGGGGCTGGGAGACCCAGTACTTC.

V usage is TRBV30 and J usage is TRBJ1-3, with D tentatively TRBD1 (5 bases). Trimming removed 1 base at V and 0 bases at J, with 7 bases between. The germline V gene has CDR1 GTSNPN and CDR2 SVGIG (reference sequence). The CDR3 contains 14 residues. The CDR3 reads CAWSGGFSGNTIYF. The CDR3 DNA follows: TGTGCCTGGAGTGGGGGCTTCTCTGGAAACACCATATATTTT.

The chain carries TRBV14 and TRBJ2-1, with 11 nucleotides matching TRBD2. Germline V gene lookup returns CDR1 SGHDN and CDR2 FVKESK. Unmatched junction bases numbered 6, after V lost 4 bases and J lost 4 bases. The CDR3 loop spans 16 amino acids. The CDR3 sequence: CASSLRTSGRYNEQFF. The CDR3 bases are TGTGCCAGCAGCCTTCGGACTAGCGGGCGTTACAATGAGCAGTTCTTC.

This chain connects TRBV5-6 to TRBJ2-5, with D hard to call. Germline V gene lookup returns CDR1 SGHDT and CDR2 YYEEEE. The CDR3 is made up of 14 amino acids. The V end lost 0 bases, the J end lost 2 bases, and 8 bases lay between the germline ends. In DNA, the CDR3 is TGTGCCAGCAGCTTGGCTGGGTTACAAGAGACCCAGTACTTC. Its protein product is CASSLAGLQETQYF.

This clone was detected a few times. The V call is TRBV2, the J call TRBJ1-1; D is ambiguous. Germline V lookup: CDR1 SNHLY, CDR2 FYNNEI. The CDR3 is 13 residues long. V dropped 1 base and J dropped 1 base, with 4 bases sitting between them. CDR3 region: CASSEDGNTEAFF. The CDR3 DNA is TGTGCCAGCAGTGAAGACGGGAACACTGAAGCTTTCTTT.

The CDR3 protein is CASSQGTSEGEQFF. As DNA, the CDR3 is TGTGCCAGCAGCCAAGGGACTAGCGAGGGTGAGCAGTTCTTC. V gene TRBV7-2 combines with J gene TRBJ2-1, with 10 positions matching TRBD2. The CDR3 runs to 14 residues. Germline V gene lookup returns CDR1 SGHTA and CDR2 FQGNSA. The V and J ends lost 5 bases and 9 bases, in that order; junction bases with no gene match: 7.

The chain links TRBV7-3 to TRBJ2-7, with no clear D. V lost 3 bases, J lost 5 bases, and 11 bases lay in between. Per germline, CDR1 SGHTA and CDR2 FQGTGA. The CDR3 totals 13 residues. The CDR3 coding sequence is TGTGCCAGCAGCTTGGGTCCCCTGGACGAGCAGTACTTC. The encoded protein is CASSLGPLDEQYF.

The chain links TRBV6-5 to TRBJ2-5, with TRBD2 as a possible D gene (5 bases). The CDR3 extends over 15 amino acids. The germline V gene encodes CDR1 MNHEY and CDR2 SVGAGI. The V gene lost 4 bases and the J gene lost 4 bases, with 16 bases spanning the gap. The CDR3: CASSFRTRLGETQYF. In DNA, the CDR3 is TGTGCCAGCAGTTTCAGAACTAGATTGGGAGAGACCCAGTACTTC.